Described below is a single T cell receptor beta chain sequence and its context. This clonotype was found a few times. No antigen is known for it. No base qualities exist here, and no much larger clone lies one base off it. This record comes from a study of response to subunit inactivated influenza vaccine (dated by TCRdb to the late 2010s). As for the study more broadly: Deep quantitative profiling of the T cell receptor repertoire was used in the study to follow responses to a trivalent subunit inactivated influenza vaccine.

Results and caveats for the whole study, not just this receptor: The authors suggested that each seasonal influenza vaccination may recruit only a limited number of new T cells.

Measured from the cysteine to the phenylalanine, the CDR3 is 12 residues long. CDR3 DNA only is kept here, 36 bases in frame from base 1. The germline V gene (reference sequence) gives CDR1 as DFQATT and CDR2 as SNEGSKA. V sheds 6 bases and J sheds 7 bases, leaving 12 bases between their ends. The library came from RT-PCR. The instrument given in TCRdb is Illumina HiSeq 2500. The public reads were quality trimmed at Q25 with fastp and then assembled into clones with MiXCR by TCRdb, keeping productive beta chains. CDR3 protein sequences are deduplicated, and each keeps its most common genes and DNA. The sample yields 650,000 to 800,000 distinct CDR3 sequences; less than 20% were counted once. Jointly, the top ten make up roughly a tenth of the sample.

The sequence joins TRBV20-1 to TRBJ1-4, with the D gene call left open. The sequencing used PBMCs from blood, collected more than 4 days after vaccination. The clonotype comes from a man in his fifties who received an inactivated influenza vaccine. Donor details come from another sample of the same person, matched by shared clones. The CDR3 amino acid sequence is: CSARLPGEKLFF. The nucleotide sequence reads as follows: TGCAGTGCCAGACTGCCGGGTGAAAAACTGTTTTTT.